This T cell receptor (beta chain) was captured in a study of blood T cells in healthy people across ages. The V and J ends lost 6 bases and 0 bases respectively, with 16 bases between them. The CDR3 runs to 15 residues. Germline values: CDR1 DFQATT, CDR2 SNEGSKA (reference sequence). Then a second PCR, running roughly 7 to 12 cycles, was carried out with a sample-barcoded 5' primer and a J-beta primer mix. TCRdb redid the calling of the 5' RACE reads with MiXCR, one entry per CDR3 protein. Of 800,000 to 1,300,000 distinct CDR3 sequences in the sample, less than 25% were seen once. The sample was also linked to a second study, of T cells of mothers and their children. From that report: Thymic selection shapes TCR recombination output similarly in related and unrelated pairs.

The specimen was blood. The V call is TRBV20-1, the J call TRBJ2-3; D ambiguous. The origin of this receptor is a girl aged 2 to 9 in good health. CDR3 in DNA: TGCAGTGCCCCGCCCCTGAGCTCTAGCACAGATACGCAGTATTTT. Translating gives CSAPPLSSSTDTQYF.